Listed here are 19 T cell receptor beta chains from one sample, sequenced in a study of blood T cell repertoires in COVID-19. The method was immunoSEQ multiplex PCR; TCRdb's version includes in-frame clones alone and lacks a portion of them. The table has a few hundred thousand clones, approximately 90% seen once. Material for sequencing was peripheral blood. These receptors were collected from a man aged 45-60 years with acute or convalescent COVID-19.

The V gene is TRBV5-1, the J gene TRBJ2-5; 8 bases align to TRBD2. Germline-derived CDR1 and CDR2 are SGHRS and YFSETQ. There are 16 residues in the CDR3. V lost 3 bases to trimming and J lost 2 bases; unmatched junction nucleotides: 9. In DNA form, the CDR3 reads TGCGCCAGCAGCTCCCAAGGAGCGGGGGTGCAAGAGACCCAGTACTTC. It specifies CASSSQGAGVQETQYF.

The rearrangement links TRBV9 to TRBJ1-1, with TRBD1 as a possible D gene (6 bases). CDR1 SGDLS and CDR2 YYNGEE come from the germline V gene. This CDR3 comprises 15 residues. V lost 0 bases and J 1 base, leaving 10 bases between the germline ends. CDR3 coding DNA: TGTGCCAGCAGCGTAGATGGGGGCCGGAACACTGAAGCTTTCTTT. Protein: CASSVDGGRNTEAFF. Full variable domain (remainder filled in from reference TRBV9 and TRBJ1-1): DSGVTQTPKHLITATGQRVTLRCSPRSGDLSVYWYQQSLDQGLQFLIQYYNGEERAKGNILERFSAQQFPDLHSELNLSSLELGDSALYFCASSVDGGRNTEAFFGQGTRLTVV.

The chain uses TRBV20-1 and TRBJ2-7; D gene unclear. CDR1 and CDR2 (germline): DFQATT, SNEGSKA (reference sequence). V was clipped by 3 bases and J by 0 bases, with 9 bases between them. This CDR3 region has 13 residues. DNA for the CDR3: TGCAGTGCTAGTGTCCAGGTCTCCTACGAGCAGTACTTC. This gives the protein CSASVQVSYEQYF.

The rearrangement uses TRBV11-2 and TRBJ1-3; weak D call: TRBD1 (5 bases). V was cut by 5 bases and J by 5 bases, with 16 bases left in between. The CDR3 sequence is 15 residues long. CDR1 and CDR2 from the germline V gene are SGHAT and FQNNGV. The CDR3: CASSLSVDSRNTIYF. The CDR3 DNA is TGTGCCAGCAGCCTTTCGGTCGACAGCCGAAACACCATATATTTT.

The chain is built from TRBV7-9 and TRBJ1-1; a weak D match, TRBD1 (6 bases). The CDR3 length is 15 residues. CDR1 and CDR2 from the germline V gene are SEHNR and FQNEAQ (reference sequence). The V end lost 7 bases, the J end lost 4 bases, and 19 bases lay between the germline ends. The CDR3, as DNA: TGTGCCAGCACCCCAGAGGGGGGCGGGGGCACTGAAGCTTTCTTT. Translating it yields CASTPEGGGGTEAFF.

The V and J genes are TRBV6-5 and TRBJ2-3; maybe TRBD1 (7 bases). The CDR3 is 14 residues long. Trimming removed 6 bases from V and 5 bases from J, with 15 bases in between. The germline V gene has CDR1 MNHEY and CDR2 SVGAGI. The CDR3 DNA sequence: TGTGCCAGCAGCGTCAGGGGGGCCCAAGATACGCAGTATTTT. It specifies CASSVRGAQDTQYF.

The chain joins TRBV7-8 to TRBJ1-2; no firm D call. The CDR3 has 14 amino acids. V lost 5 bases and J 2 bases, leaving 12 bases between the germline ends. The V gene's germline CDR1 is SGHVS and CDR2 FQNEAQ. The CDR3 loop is CASSLSEGNYGYTF. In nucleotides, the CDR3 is TGTGCCAGCAGCCTCTCGGAGGGCAACTATGGCTACACCTTC.

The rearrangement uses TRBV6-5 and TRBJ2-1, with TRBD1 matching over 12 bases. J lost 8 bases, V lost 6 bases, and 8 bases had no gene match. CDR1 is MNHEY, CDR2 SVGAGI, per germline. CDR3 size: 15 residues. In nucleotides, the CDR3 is TGTGCCAGCAGCGTCCGGGACAGGGGGCGGGATGAGCAGTTCTTC. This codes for CASSVRDRGRDEQFF.

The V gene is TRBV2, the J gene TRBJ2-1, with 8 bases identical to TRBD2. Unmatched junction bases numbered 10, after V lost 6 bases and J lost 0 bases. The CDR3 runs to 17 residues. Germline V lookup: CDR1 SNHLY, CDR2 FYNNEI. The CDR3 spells CASSHPRAGGSYNEQFF. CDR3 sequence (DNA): TGTGCCAGCAGCCATCCTCGTGCGGGGGGCTCCTACAATGAGCAGTTCTTC.

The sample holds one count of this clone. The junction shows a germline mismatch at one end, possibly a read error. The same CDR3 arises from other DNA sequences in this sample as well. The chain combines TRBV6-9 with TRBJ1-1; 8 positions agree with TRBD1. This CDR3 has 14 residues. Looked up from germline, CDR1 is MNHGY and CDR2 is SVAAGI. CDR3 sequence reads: CASSSRGLGTEAFF. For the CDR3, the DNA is TGTGCTAGCAGTTCCAGGGGGCTGGGAACTGAAGCTTTCTTT.

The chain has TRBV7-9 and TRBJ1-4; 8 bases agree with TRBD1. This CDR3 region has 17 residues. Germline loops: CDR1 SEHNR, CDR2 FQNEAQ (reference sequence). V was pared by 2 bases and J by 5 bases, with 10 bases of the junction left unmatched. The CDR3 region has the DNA TGTGCCAGCAGCTTACGTAAGGGACAGGTCGAGAATGAAAAACTGTTTTTT. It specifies CASSLRKGQVENEKLFF.

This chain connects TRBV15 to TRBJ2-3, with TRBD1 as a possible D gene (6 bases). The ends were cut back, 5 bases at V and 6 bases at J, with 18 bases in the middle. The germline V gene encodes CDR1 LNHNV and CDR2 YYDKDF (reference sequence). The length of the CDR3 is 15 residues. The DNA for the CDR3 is TGTGCCACCAGCCGGCGTCAGGGGTATGTCGATACGCAGTATTTT. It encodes CATSRRQGYVDTQYF. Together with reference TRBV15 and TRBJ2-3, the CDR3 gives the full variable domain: DAMVIQNPRYQVTQFGKPVTLSCSQTLNHNVMYWYQQKSSQAPKLLFHYYDKDFNNEADTPDNFQSRRPNTSFCFLDIRSPGLGDTAMYLCATSRRQGYVDTQYFGPGTRLTVL.

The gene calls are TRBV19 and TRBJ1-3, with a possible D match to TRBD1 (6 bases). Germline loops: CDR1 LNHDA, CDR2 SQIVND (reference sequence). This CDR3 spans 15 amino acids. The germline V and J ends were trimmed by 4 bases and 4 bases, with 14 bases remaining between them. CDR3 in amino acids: CASSRIYRDGNTIYF. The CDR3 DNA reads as TGTGCCAGTAGTAGGATATACAGGGACGGAAACACCATATATTTT.

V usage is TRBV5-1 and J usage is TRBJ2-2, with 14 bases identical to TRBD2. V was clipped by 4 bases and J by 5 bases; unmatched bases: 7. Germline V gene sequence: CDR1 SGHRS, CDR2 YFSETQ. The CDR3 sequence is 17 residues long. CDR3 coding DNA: TGCGCCAGCAGCCCGGGACTAGCGGGGGTGAGGACCGGGGAGCTGTTTTTT. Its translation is CASSPGLAGVRTGELFF. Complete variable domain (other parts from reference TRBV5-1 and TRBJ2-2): KAGVTQTPRYLIKTRGQQVTLSCSPISGHRSVSWYQQTPGQGLQFLFEYFSETQRNKGNFPGRFSGRQFSNSRSEMNVSTLELGDSALYLCASSPGLAGVRTGELFFGEGSRLTVL.

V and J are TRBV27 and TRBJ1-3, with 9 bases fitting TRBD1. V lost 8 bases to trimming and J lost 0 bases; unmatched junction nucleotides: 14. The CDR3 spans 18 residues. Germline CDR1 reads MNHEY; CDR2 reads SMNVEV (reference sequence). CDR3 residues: CASAPGTGQGNSGNTIYF. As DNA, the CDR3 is TGTGCCAGCGCTCCCGGGACGGGACAGGGAAACTCTGGAAACACCATATATTTT.

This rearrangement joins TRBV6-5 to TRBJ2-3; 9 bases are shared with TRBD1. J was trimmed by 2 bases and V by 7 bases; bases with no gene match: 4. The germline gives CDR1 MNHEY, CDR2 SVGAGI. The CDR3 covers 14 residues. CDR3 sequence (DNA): TGTGCCAGCACGGGGACAGGGCTCACAGATACGCAGTATTTT. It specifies CASTGTGLTDTQYF.

The CDR3 nucleotides are TGTGCCAGCAGTGGGGAATTACTAGCGGGGCCATCCTACGAGCAGTACTTC. This sequence encodes CASSGELLAGPSYEQYF. This rearrangement joins TRBV6-1 to TRBJ2-7; 10 positions agree with TRBD2. Germline V gene sequence: CDR1 MNHNS, CDR2 SASEGT. Germline trimming cut 4 bases from V and 1 base from J; bases unmatched to any gene: 10. This CDR3 is built from 17 residues.

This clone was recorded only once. The CDR3 DNA reads TGTGCCAGTAGTATAGATCCAGGGGGATCCTACAATGAGCAGTTCTTC. As protein: CASSIDPGGSYNEQFF. This chain connects TRBV19 to TRBJ2-1; 7 bases align to TRBD1. Germline V gives CDR1 LNHDA, CDR2 SQIVND (reference sequence). The CDR3 is 16 amino acids. With V trimmed by 0 bases and J by 1 base, 3 bases remained unmatched.

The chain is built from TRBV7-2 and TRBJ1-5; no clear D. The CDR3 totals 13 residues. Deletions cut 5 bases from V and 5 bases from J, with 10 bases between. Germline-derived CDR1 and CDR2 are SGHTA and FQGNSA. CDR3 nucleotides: TGTGCCAGCAGCGTAAAGCGGCATCAGCCCCAGCATTTT. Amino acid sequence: CASSVKRHQPQHF.